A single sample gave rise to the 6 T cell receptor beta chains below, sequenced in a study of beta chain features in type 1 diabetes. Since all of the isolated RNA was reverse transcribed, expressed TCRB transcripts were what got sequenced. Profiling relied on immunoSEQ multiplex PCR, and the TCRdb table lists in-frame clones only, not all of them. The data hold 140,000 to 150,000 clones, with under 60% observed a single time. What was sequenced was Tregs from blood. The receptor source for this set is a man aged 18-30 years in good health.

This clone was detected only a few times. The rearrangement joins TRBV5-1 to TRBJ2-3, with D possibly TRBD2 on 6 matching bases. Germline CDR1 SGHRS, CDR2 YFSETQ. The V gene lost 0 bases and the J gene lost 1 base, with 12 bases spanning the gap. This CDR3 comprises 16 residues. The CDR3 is CASSLGPAGGTDTQYF. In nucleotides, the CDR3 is TGCGCCAGCAGCTTGGGGCCAGCGGGCGGCACAGATACGCAGTATTTT.

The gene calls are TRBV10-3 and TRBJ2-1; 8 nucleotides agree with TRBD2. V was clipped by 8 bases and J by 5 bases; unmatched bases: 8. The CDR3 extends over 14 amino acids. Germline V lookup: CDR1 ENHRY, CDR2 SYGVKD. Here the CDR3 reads CAISGLAGNNEQFF. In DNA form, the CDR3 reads TGTGCCATCTCAGGGCTAGCGGGCAACAATGAGCAGTTCTTC.

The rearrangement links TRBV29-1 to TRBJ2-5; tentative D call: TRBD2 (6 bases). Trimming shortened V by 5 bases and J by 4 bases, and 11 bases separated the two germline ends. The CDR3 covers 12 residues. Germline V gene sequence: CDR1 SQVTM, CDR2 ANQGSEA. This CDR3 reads CSVRGIGETQYF. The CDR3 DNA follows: TGCAGCGTTCGCGGGATCGGAGAGACCCAGTACTTC.

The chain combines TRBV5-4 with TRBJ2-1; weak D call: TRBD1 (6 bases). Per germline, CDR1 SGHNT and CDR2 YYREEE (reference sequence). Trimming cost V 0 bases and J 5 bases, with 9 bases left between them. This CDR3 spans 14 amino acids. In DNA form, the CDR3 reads TGTGCCAGCAGCTTGGGGAACAGGGACAATGAGCAGTTCTTC. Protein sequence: CASSLGNRDNEQFF. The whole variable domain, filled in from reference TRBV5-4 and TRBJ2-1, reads ETGVTQSPTHLIKTRGQQVTLRCSSQSGHNTVSWYQQALGQGPQFIFQYYREEENGRGNFPPRFSGLQFPNYSSELNVNALELDDSALYLCASSLGNRDNEQFFGPGTRLTVL.

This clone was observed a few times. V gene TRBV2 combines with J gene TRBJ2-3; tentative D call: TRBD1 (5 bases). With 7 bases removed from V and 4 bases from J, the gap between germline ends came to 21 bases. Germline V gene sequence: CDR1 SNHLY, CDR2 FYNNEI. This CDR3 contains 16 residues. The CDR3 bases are TGTGCCAGCAAATGGGGTTCAGGGCGCATGTCAGATACGCAGTATTTT. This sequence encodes CASKWGSGRMSDTQYF.

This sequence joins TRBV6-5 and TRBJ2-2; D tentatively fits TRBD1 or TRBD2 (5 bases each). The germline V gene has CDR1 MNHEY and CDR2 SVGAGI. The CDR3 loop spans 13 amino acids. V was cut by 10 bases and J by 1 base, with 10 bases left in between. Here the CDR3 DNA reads TGTGCCACCAGGGAGAGGAACACCGGGGAGCTGTTTTTT. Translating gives CATRERNTGELFF.